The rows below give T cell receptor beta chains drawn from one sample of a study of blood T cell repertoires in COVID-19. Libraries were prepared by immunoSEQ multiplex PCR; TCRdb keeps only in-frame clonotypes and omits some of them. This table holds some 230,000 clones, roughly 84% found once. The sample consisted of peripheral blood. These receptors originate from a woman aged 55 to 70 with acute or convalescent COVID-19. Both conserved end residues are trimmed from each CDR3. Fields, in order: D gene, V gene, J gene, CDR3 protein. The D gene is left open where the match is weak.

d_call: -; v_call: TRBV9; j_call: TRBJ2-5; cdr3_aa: ASSGGGTVQETQY
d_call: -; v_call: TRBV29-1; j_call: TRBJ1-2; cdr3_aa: SVEGPPGYGYT
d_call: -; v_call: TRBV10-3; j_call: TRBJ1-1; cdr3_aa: AISEAGQLNTEAF
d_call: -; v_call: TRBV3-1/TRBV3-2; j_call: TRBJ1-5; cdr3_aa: ASSQVFRVDQPQH
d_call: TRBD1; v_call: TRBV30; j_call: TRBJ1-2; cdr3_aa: AWNKLTGGGDGYT
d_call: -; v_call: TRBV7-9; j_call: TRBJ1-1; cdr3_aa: ASSHDRGTEAF
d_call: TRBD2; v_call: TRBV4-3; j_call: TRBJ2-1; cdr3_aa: ASSQKRGGYNEQF
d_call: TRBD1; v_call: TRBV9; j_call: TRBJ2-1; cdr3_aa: ASSSPSGDREQF
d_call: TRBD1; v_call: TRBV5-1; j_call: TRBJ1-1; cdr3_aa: ASSRDRERTEAF
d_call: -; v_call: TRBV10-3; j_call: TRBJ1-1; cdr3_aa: AISGTGMDTEAF
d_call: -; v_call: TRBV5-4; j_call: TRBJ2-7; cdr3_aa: ASSSVAHEQY
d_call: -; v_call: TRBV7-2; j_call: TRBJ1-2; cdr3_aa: ASSPGGRTIDYGYT
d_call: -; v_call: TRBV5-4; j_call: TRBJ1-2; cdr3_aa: ASSLDLGGTGSYGYT
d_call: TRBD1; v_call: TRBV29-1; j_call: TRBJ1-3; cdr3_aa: SVEETGGNTIY
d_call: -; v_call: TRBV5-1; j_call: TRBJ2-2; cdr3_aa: ATGAGAANTGELF
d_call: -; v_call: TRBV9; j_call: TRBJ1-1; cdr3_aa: ASSVSGAESTEAF
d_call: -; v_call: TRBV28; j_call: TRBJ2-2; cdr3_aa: ASRRSGTGELF
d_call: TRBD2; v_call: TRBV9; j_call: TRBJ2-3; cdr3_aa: ASSVRAGGPPDTQY
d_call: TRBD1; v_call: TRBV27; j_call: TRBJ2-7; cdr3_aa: ASSLGQGPYEQY
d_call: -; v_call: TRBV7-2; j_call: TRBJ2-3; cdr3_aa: ASSLALLISTDTQY
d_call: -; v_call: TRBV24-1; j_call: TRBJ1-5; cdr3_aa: APAFLRRLSYSNQPQH
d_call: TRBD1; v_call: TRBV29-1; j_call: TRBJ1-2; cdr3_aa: SVAPGTGGNRYT
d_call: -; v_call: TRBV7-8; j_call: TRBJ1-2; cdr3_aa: ASSLGQSYGYT
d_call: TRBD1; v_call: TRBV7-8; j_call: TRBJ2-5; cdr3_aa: ASTWTGLETQY
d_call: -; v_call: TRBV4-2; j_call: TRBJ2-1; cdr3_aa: ASSQDQDMGEQF
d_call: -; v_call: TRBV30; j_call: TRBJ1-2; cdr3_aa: AWSLGVTIYYGYT
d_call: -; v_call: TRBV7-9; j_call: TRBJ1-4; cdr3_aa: ASSTGRGGEKLF
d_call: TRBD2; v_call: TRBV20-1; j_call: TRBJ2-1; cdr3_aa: SVVLANEQF
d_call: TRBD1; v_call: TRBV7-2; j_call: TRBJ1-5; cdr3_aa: ASRSAGTGYQPQH
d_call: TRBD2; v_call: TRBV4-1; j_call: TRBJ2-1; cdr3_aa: ASSQDGLAGPYNEQF
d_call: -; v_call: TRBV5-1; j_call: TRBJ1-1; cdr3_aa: ASSSTVNTEAF
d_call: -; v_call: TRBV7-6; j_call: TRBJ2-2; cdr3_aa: ASSRGSGGTGELF
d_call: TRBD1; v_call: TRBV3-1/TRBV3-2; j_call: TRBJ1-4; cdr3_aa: ASSQVRGAYQKLF
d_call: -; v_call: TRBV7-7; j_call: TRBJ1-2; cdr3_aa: ASSLDVLPSPNYGYT
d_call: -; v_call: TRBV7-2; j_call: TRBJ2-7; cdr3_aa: ASSLTPPGLRVGYEQY
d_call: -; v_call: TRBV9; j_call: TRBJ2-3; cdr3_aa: ASSVQEASDTQY
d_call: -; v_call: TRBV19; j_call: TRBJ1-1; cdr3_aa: ASSLAPGTEAF
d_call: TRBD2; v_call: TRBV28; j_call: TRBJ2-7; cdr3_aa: ASSLEGLGSYEQY
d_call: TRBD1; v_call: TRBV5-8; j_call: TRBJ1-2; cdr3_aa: ASSLATGNYGYT
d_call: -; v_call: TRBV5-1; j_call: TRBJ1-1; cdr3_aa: ASRGDTEAF
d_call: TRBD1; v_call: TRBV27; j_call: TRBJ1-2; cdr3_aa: ASSLGTANYGYT
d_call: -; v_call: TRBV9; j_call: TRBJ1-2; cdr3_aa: ASSVSPYGYT
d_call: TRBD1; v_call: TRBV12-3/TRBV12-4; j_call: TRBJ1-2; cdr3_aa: ASSTGVGGYT
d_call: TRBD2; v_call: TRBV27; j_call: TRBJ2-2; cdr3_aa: ASSLAGTGELF
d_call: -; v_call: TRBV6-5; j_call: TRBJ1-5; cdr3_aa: ASSRVIGAQPQH
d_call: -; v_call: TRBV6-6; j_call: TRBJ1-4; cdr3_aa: ASKRQLANEKLF
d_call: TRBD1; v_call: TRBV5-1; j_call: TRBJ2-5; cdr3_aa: ASSRGQGETQY
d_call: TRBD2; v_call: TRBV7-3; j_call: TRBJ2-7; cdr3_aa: ASSPQSSGGITEQY
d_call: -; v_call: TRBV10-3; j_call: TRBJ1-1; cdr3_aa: AISDPPEGPEAF
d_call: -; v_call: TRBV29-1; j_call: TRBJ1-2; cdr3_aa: SVPAGVNYGYT
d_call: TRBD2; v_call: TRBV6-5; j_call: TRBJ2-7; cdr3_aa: ASSSGTSGVYEQY
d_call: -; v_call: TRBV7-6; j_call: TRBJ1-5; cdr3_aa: ASSLGGQFGQPQH